Listed here are 21 T cell receptor beta chains from one sample, sequenced in a study of cytomegalovirus exposure and HLA in healthy donors. With 60 Vbeta and 13 Jbeta primers, the PCR was carried out. Sequenced by immunoSEQ multiplex PCR; TCRdb stores in-frame clones only, minus some. The table shows 120,000 to 150,000 clones, with around 77% occurring only once. Specimen: PBMCs. The receptors derive from a woman between 40 and 50 years old in good health and CMV-seropositive.

The rearrangement joins TRBV27 to TRBJ1-6, with D possibly TRBD1 on 6 matching bases. Trimming took off 6 bases at V and 6 bases at J, with 12 bases between the two ends. The germline gives CDR1 MNHEY, CDR2 SMNVEV (reference sequence). This CDR3 has 14 residues. This chain's CDR3 is CASRTQGLNSPLHF. CDR3 coding DNA: TGTGCCAGCAGAACACAGGGTCTTAATTCACCCCTCCACTTT.

CDR3 sequence: CASTYPPGQGKGYTF. DNA for the CDR3: TGTGCCAGCACCTACCCCCCGGGACAGGGAAAGGGCTACACCTTC. This sequence joins TRBV28 and TRBJ1-2; 9 bases agree with TRBD1. The CDR3 covers 15 residues. V dropped 7 bases and J dropped 8; count of bases not matched to a gene: 14. The germline V gene encodes CDR1 MDHEN and CDR2 SYDVKM.

A few counts support this clone. This chain uses TRBV27 with TRBJ2-5, with D possibly TRBD1 on 6 matching bases. Germline CDR1 and CDR2: MNHEY and SMNVEV (reference sequence). The CDR3 length is 14 residues. V gave up 3 bases and J gave up 7 bases, with 15 bases separating them. Here the CDR3 reads CASSFQGNLRTQYF. CDR3 nucleotide sequence: TGTGCCAGCAGTTTCCAGGGGAACCTAAGGACCCAGTACTTC.

The V and J genes are TRBV6-6 and TRBJ1-1; 7 positions match TRBD1. The CDR3 spans 14 residues. Germline lookup yields CDR1 MNHNY and CDR2 SVGAGI (reference sequence). V lost 4 bases to trimming and J lost 1 base; unmatched junction nucleotides: 3. The CDR3 DNA is TGTGCCAGCAGTTCGGGACAGACGAACACTGAAGCTTTCTTT. Translating it yields CASSSGQTNTEAFF.

This chain links TRBV6-6 with TRBJ1-1; the D is unclear. CDR3 length: 14 residues. Germline V gene sequence: CDR1 MNHNY, CDR2 SVGAGI (reference sequence). Trimming stripped 7 bases from V and 0 bases from J, with 12 bases between. CDR3 residues: CASTPRRLNTEAFF. The CDR3 DNA sequence: TGTGCCAGCACCCCCAGGCGTCTGAACACTGAAGCTTTCTTT.

A single count supports this clone. The chain links TRBV14 to TRBJ2-2, with 12 bases identical to TRBD2. Germline CDR1 SGHDN, CDR2 FVKESK. The CDR3 runs 16 residues. The junction had 3 bases not matched to a gene; V was cut back by 4 bases and J by 3 bases. CDR3 sequence: CASSRLAGVDTGELFF. CDR3 DNA sequence: TGTGCCAGCAGCCGACTAGCGGGGGTTGACACCGGGGAGCTGTTTTTT.

The gene calls are TRBV28 and TRBJ2-5; 7 nucleotides align to TRBD1. Looked up from germline, CDR1 is MDHEN and CDR2 is SYDVKM. The CDR3 spans 14 residues. V lost 6 bases to trimming and J lost 2 bases; unmatched junction nucleotides: 6. The CDR3 DNA reads as TGTGCCAGCAGGCCGGACAGGTTGCAAGAGACCCAGTACTTC. Amino acid sequence: CASRPDRLQETQYF. The variable domain in full, with the rest retrieved from reference TRBV28 and TRBJ2-5, is DVKVTQSSRYLVKRTGEKVFLECVQDMDHENMFWYRQDPGLGLRLIYFSYDVKMKEKGDIPEGYSVSREKKERFSLILESASTNQTSMYLCASRPDRLQETQYFGPGTRLLVL.

The chain has TRBV28 and TRBJ1-1; D may be TRBD1 (5 bases). Germline V lookup: CDR1 MDHEN, CDR2 SYDVKM. V gave up 1 base and J gave up 0 bases, with 15 bases separating them. The CDR3 has 17 amino acids. The CDR3 DNA reads as TGTGCCAGCAGTTTATACGGGGGTGCGCCAATGAACACTGAAGCTTTCTTT. This translates into CASSLYGGAPMNTEAFF.

The rearrangement links TRBV7-2 to TRBJ2-7; TRBD2 agrees at 9 bases. The CDR3 has 15 amino acids. Germline values: CDR1 SGHTA, CDR2 FQGNSA. V gave up 5 bases and J gave up 3 bases; unmatched junction bases: 8. CDR3 nucleotides: TGTGCCAGCAGCCCCGCGGGCGGGGGGGGCTACGAGCAGTACTTC. The encoded protein is CASSPAGGGGYEQYF.

The CDR3 is CASSEGLRISGYTF. The DNA for the CDR3 is TGTGCCAGCAGTGAAGGACTTAGGATTAGTGGCTACACCTTC. The V and J genes are TRBV6-1 and TRBJ1-2; D is uncertain. V was clipped by 1 base and J by 7 bases, with 13 bases between them. CDR3 length: 14 amino acids. CDR1 is MNHNS and CDR2 is SASEGT in the germline V gene.

The rearrangement links TRBV28 to TRBJ2-2; 14 bases match TRBD2. The CDR3 sequence is 20 residues long. Trimming removed 0 bases from V and 5 bases from J; junction bases left unmatched: 11. Per the germline V gene, CDR1 is MDHEN and CDR2 is SYDVKM. The CDR3 DNA reads as TGTGCCAGCAGTTTATGGACTAGCGGGGGGGCAAATAGTAATACCGGGGAGCTGTTTTTT. It encodes CASSLWTSGGANSNTGELFF.

This chain connects TRBV2 to TRBJ2-3; TRBD1 aligns across 12 bases. The germline gives CDR1 SNHLY, CDR2 FYNNEI. J was trimmed by 7 bases and V by 4 bases; bases with no gene match: 9. The CDR3 totals 16 residues. CDR3 loop: CASSVNPGQGANTQYF. The CDR3 DNA reads TGTGCCAGCAGTGTGAACCCGGGACAGGGGGCGAATACGCAGTATTTT.

The genes are TRBV14 and TRBJ1-1, with D tentatively TRBD1 (5 bases). The CDR3 consists of 14 residues. Per the germline V gene, CDR1 is SGHDN and CDR2 is FVKESK. V lost 4 bases to trimming and J lost 3 bases, with 12 bases between them. The CDR3: CASSRGERYTEAFF. The DNA of the CDR3 is TGTGCCAGCAGCCGGGGGGAGCGGTACACTGAAGCTTTCTTT.

This chain joins TRBV7-9 and TRBJ2-7; 7 bases fit TRBD1. CDR3 length: 15 amino acids. V lost 7 bases, J lost 3 bases, and 12 bases stayed unmatched. CDR1 is SEHNR, CDR2 FQNEAQ, per germline (reference sequence). The CDR3 loop reads CASTSSRGLDYEQYF. CDR3 DNA sequence: TGTGCCAGCACCTCCTCTAGGGGGCTAGACTACGAGCAGTACTTC.

The V call is TRBV2, the J call TRBJ2-7; 13 nucleotides match TRBD2. The germline V gene encodes CDR1 SNHLY and CDR2 FYNNEI. The CDR3 covers 15 residues. V dropped 6 bases and J dropped 6; count of bases not matched to a gene: 8. DNA for the CDR3: TGTGCCAGCAGGAGACTAGCGGGAGGCCTCGCCGAGCAGTACTTC. Translating it yields CASRRLAGGLAEQYF.

This clone was found once. The chain links TRBV2 to TRBJ2-3, with 7 bases aligning to TRBD2. The V segment lost 11 bases and the J segment 0 bases; nucleotides outside the gene matches: 5. This CDR3 has 13 residues. Germline-derived CDR1 and CDR2 are SNHLY and FYNNEI. CDR3: CAGGGLSTDTQYF. As DNA, the CDR3 is TGTGCCGGGGGGGGACTTAGCACAGATACGCAGTATTTT.

The gene calls are TRBV11-2 and TRBJ2-7, with D possibly TRBD2 on 5 matching bases. The V and J ends lost 5 bases and 7 bases respectively, with 15 bases between them. The V gene's germline CDR1 is SGHAT and CDR2 FQNNGV. The CDR3 covers 13 residues. This CDR3 is CASSPFLGREQYF. The CDR3 bases are TGTGCCAGCAGCCCTTTCCTGGGGAGAGAGCAGTACTTC. Full variable domain (outside the CDR3, taken from reference TRBV11-2 and TRBJ2-7): EAGVAQSPRYKIIEKRQSVAFWCNPISGHATLYWYQQILGQGPKLLIQFQNNGVVDDSQLPKDRFSAERLKGVDSTLKIQPAKLEDSAVYLCASSPFLGREQYFGPGTRLTVT.

The V call is TRBV5-1, the J call TRBJ2-6; 9 nucleotides agree with TRBD2. The CDR3 runs to 18 residues. Per germline, CDR1 SGHRS and CDR2 YFSETQ. Losses at the gene ends were 4 bases for V and 1 base for J; bases not matched to a gene: 9. The CDR3, as DNA: TGCGCCAGCAGCAGCCCAAGCGGGGGGTGGTCTGGGGCCAACGTCCTGACTTTC. This sequence encodes CASSSPSGGWSGANVLTF.

This chain joins TRBV4-2 and TRBJ2-7; D call uncertain. Trimming took off 0 bases at V and 6 bases at J, with 9 bases between the two ends. Germline CDR1 reads LGHNA; CDR2 reads YNFKEQ. The CDR3 contains 13 residues. CDR3 DNA sequence: TGTGCCAGCAGCCAAGATGCCCGGTTCGAGCAGTACTTC. It is translated as CASSQDARFEQYF.

The chain has TRBV28 and TRBJ2-5; 7 bases line up with TRBD1. CDR1 and CDR2 (germline): MDHEN, SYDVKM. This CDR3 comprises 15 residues. The trim removed 4 bases at V and 5 bases at J, leaving 10 bases unmatched. The CDR3 is CASSSTGVGRETQYF. CDR3 DNA: TGTGCCAGCAGTTCTACAGGGGTAGGAAGGGAGACCCAGTACTTC. Full variable domain (outside the CDR3, taken from reference TRBV28 and TRBJ2-5): DVKVTQSSRYLVKRTGEKVFLECVQDMDHENMFWYRQDPGLGLRLIYFSYDVKMKEKGDIPEGYSVSREKKERFSLILESASTNQTSMYLCASSSTGVGRETQYFGPGTRLLVL.

This clone came up once. The chain carries TRBV6-1 and TRBJ1-6; tentatively, D is TRBD1 (5 bases). CDR3 length: 18 residues. CDR1 is MNHNS and CDR2 is SASEGT in the germline V gene. The germline V and J ends were trimmed by 2 bases and 5 bases, with 19 bases remaining between them. As DNA, the CDR3 is TGTGCCAGCAGTGAACCCTCAGGTGGCGGGGGAAATAATTCACCCCTCCACTTT. The encoded protein is CASSEPSGGGGNNSPLHF.